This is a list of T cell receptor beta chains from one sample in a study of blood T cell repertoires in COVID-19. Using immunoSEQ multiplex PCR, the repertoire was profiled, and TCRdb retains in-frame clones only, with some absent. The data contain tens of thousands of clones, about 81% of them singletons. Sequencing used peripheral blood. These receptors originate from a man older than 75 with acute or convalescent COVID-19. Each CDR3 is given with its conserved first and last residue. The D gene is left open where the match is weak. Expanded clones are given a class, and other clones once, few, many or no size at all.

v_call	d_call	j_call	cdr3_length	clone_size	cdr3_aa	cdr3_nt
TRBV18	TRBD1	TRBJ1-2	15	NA	CATAYQTGGGGGYTF	TGTGCCACCGCGTACCAAACAGGGGGCGGCGGTGGCTACACCTTC
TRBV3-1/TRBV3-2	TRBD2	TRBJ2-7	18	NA	CASSPGLAGGRGAYEQYF	TGTGCCAGCAGCCCGGGACTAGCGGGAGGCCGAGGGGCCTACGAGCAGTACTTC
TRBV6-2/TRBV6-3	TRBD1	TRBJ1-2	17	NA	CASSRSLPGQGSYGYTF	TGTGCCAGCAGTCGCTCCCTCCCGGGACAGGGATCCTATGGCTACACCTTC
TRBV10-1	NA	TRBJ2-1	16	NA	CASSELPNEVYNEQFF	TGCGCCAGCAGCGAACTACCTAACGAGGTTTACAATGAGCAGTTCTTC
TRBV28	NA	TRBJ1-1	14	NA	CASSITGWGTEAFF	TGTGCCAGCAGTATAACAGGGTGGGGAACTGAAGCTTTCTTT
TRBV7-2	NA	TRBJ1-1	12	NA	CASSFYEVEAFF	TGTGCCAGCAGTTTTTATGAGGTTGAAGCTTTCTTT
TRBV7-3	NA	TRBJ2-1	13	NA	CASSPRGNNEQFF	TGTGCCAGCAGCCCCCGGGGGAACAATGAGCAGTTCTTC
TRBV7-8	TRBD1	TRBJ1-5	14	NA	CASSLTGVNQPQHF	TGTGCCAGCAGCTTGACAGGGGTCAATCAGCCCCAGCATTTT
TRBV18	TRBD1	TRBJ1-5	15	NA	CASSRGTGSNQPQHF	TGTGCCAGCTCCCGAGGGACAGGGTCCAATCAGCCCCAGCATTTT
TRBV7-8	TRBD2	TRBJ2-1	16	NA	CASSLQGSGKVHEQFF	TGTGCCAGCAGCCTGCAGGGTAGCGGGAAGGTGCATGAGCAGTTCTTC
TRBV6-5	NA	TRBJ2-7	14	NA	CASSYSVGSYEQYF	TGTGCCAGCAGTTACTCCGTCGGCTCCTACGAGCAGTACTTC
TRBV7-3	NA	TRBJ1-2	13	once	CASSLSSGYGYTF	TGTGCCAGCAGCTTAAGTAGCGGCTATGGCTACACCTTC
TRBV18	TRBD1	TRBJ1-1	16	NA	CASSPNRQGLNTEAFF	TGTGCCAGCTCACCCAACCGACAGGGACTGAACACTGAAGCTTTCTTT
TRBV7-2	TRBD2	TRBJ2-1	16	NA	CASSSLILAGRNEQFF	TGTGCCAGCAGCTCCCTAATACTAGCGGGCCGAAATGAGCAGTTCTTC
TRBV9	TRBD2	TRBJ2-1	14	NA	CASSAVPSGQEQFF	TGTGCCAGCAGCGCAGTTCCTAGCGGGCAGGAGCAGTTCTTC
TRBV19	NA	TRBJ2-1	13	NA	CASVASSYNEQFF	TGTGCCAGTGTAGCCAGCTCCTACAATGAGCAGTTCTTC
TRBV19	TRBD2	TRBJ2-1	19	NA	CASSKGWLAGGSSYNEQFF	TGTGCCAGTAGTAAGGGGTGGCTAGCGGGAGGCAGCTCCTACAATGAGCAGTTCTTC
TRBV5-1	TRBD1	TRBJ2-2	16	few	CASSQNTGQGAGELFF	TGCGCCAGCAGCCAAAACACGGGCCAGGGGGCCGGGGAGCTGTTTTTT
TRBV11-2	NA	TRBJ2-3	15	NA	CASSLEGLPGDTQYF	TGTGCCAGCAGCTTAGAGGGACTCCCGGGGGATACGCAGTATTTT
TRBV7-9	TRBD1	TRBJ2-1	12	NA	CASSSTGEQQFF	TGTGCCAGCAGCTCCACAGGGGAGCAGCAGTTCTTC
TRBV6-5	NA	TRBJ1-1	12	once	CASSTGRTEAFF	TGTGCCAGCAGTACAGGGCGTACTGAAGCTTTCTTT
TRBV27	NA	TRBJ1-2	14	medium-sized	CASSRYGQLNGYTF	TGTGCCAGCAGCCGTTACGGACAGCTAAACGGCTACACCTTC
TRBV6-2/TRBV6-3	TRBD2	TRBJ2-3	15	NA	CASSYASGVGDTQYF	TGTGCCAGCAGTTACGCTAGCGGAGTGGGAGATACGCAGTATTTT
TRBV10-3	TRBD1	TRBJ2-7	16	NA	CAISEGLGDRGYEQYF	TGTGCCATCAGTGAAGGGTTGGGGGACAGGGGGTACGAGCAGTACTTC
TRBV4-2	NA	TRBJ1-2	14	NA	CASSRGETNYGYTF	TGTGCCAGCAGCCGGGGGGAGACTAACTATGGCTACACCTTC
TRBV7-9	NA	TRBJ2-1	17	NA	CASSLGLQADSYNEQFF	TGTGCCAGCAGCTTGGGGCTACAAGCTGATTCCTACAATGAGCAGTTCTTC
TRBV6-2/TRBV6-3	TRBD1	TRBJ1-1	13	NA	CASSPGTGIFAFF	TGTGCCAGCAGTCCCGGGACAGGGATTTTTGCTTTCTTT
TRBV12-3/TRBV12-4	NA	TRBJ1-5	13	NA	CASSGGYGQPQHF	TGTGCCAGCAGCGGGGGATACGGTCAGCCCCAGCATTTT
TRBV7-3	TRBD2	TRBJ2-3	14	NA	CASSSLAGVDTQYF	TGTGCCAGCAGCAGCCTAGCGGGAGTAGATACGCAGTATTTT
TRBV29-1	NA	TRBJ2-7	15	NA	CSVETAGLGKYEQYF	TGCAGCGTTGAAACGGCGGGTCTGGGGAAATACGAGCAGTACTTC
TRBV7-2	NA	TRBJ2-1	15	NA	CASSPQVSSYNEQFF	TGTGCCAGCAGCCCCCAGGTGAGCTCCTACAATGAGCAGTTCTTC
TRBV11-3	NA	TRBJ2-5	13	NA	CASSSSATETQYF	TGTGCCAGCAGCTCCAGCGCTACAGAGACCCAGTACTTC
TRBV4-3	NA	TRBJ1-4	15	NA	CASSQDGATNEKLFF	TGCGCCAGCAGCCAAGACGGAGCAACTAATGAAAAACTGTTTTTT
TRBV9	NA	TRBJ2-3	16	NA	CASSVPRHRAEDTQYF	TGTGCCAGCAGCGTACCCCGCCACAGGGCTGAAGATACGCAGTATTTT
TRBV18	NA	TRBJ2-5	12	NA	CASSPTQETQYF	TGTGCCAGCTCACCAACACAAGAGACCCAGTACTTC
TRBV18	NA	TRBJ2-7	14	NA	CASSPSQETYEQYF	TGTGCCAGCTCACCTTCACAGGAGACCTACGAGCAGTACTTC
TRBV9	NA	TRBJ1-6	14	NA	CASSVDRQETPLHF	TGTGCCAGCAGCGTAGACAGGCAGGAGACACCCCTCCACTTT